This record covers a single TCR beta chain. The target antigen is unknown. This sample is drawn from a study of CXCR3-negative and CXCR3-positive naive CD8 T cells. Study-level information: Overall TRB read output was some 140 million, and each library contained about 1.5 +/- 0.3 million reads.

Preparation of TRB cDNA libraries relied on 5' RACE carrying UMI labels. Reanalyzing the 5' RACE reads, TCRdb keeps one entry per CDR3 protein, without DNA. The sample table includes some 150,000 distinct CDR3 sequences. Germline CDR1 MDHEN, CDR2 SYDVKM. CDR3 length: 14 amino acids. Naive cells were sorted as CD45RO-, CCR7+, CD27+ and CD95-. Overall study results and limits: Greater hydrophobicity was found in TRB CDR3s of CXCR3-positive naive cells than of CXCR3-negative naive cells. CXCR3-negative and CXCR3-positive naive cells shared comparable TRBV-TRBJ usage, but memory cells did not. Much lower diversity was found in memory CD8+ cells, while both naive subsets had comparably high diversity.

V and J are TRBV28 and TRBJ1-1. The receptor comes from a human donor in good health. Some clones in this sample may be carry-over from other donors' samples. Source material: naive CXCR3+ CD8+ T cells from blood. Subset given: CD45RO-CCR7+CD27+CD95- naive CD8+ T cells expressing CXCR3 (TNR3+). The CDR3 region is CASSLVLINTEAFF.